The clone carrying this T cell receptor beta chain was counted a few times. Treatment described: about 20 received Ad26.COV2.S at low or high dose, single or two shots; roughly 5 received placebo; per-sample allocation not given. At day 63 after the first vaccine or placebo injection, samples were drawn. The donor's status was that of an adult aged 18-55 years in Boston. The ends were cut back, 5 bases at V and 7 bases at J, with 18 bases in the middle. Looked up from germline, CDR1 is MNHEY and CDR2 is SMNVEV (reference sequence). The CDR3 consists of 15 residues. TCRdb's copy holds only in-frame clones and misses some; the assay was immunoSEQ multiplex PCR. The sample includes some 340,000 clones, around four fifths of them seen just once. These data belong to a study of Ad26.COV2.S vaccination and SARS-CoV-2 variants. At the level of the study: Into the muscle, Ad26.COV2.S was dosed once or twice, 56 days apart.

This sequence was found in a person aged 18-65 years who received the Ad26.COV2.S COVID-19 vaccine or a placebo. The sample in question was peripheral blood, obtained in a trial of Ad26.COV2.S vaccine versus placebo. V usage is TRBV27 and J usage is TRBJ1-5; perhaps TRBD1 as D (6 bases). The chain's CDR3 is CASSEQGGYGQPQHF. Here the CDR3 DNA reads TGTGCCAGCAGTGAACAAGGGGGATACGGGCAGCCCCAGCATTTT.